The clone carrying this TCR beta chain was seen repeatedly, ten times or more. Its antigen is currently unknown. The time point was: newly diagnosed GD, antithyroid drugs for less than 3 months. RNA isolated from PBMCs was used to make the TCR library. This sample is part of a study of regulatory T cells in long-lasting Graves disease. Trimming stripped 3 bases from V and 1 base from J, with 6 bases between. Germline CDR1 and CDR2: MNHEY and SMNVEV (reference sequence). This CDR3 is 13 amino acids long. Arm-PCR of CDR3 regions and iRepertoire HTBI primers were the basis on which TCR beta libraries were built. Each CDR3 protein gets one entry after TCRdb re-called the multiplex PCR reads with MiXCR. The repertoire holds some 220,000 distinct CDR3 sequences, roughly 18% seen once, with 12% in the top ten. Notes on the study in general: Persistent cases favored TRBV28, TRBJ1-2 and TRBJ2-5.

This sample was shared with a second study, whose subject was T cells in Graves' hyperthyroidism and ophthalmopathy. This second study says: With the HTBI primer set, the TCR CDR3 went through a first round of RT-PCR. Most thyroid clonotypes expanded above 0.001 were also detected in blood. Separating ophthalmopathy from stable hyperthyroidism was achieved by a 13 V-J model.

This chain connects TRBV27 to TRBJ1-1; D is unresolved. The sequence was collected from a woman younger than 45 with Graves disease. The material sequenced was peripheral blood mononuclear cells (PBMCs), taken at new diagnosis, from a patient treated with antithyroid drugs. The CDR3, as DNA: TGTGCCAGCAGTTTCTTCACGAACACTGAAGCTTTCTTT. This codes for CASSFFTNTEAFF.